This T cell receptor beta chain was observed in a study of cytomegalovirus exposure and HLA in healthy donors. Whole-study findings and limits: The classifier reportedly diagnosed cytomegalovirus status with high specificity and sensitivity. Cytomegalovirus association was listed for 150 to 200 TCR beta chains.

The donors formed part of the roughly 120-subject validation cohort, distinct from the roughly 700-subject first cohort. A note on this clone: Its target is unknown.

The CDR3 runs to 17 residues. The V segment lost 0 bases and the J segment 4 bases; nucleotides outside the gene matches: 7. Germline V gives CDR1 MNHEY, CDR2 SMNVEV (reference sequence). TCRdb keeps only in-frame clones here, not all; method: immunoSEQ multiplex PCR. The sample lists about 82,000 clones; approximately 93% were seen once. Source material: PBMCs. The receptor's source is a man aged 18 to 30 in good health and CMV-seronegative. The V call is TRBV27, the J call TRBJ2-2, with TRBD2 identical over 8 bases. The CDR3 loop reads CASSLSGVAGLTGELFF. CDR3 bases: TGTGCCAGCAGTTTATCGGGAGTAGCGGGACTCACCGGGGAGCTGTTTTTT.